A selection of T cell receptor beta chains follows, all from one sample in a study of T cells expressing NK-cell markers. TCRdb reprocessed the 5' RACE reads; each CDR3 protein has one entry and no DNA is given. The sample table includes 500,000 to 600,000 distinct CDR3 sequences. Input material: blood T cells: a sorted CD56 or NKG2C T cell subset, CD4+ or CD8+ T cells, or bulk PBMC T cells (not recorded which). The source is a man aged 18 to 30 in good health. Both conserved end residues are part of each CDR3. The order of the fields is V gene, J gene, CDR3 protein.

TRBV20-1	TRBJ2-5	CSASPLSSRQETQYF
TRBV3-1	TRBJ2-1	CASSQAGLAGKRNEQFF
TRBV27	TRBJ2-1	CASRTESYNEQFF
TRBV20-1	TRBJ1-6	CSAVRDSDNSPLHF
TRBV2	TRBJ2-4	CATQEDENIQYF
TRBV6-2/TRBV6-3	TRBJ2-1	CASTLRTGPPGQFF
TRBV10-3	TRBJ2-7	CAISGRRGQGVDEQYF
TRBV7-9	TRBJ2-3	CASSLSTGQTDTQYF
TRBV29-1	TRBJ2-1	CSVMDDLYNEQFF
TRBV3-1	TRBJ2-2	CASSATRGTGELFF
TRBV24-1	TRBJ2-1	CATSDPLGVRVFF
TRBV7-2	TRBJ2-2	CASGRGQRTGELFF
TRBV12-3/TRBV12-4	TRBJ2-7	CASSSRQGASYEQYF
TRBV29-1	TRBJ2-1	CSVWTSGTWNEQFF
TRBV9	TRBJ2-5	CASSVAGHPKETQYF
TRBV18	TRBJ2-3	CASSGQGVTDTQYF
TRBV6-2/TRBV6-3	TRBJ1-5	CASSQTGGYSNQPQHF
TRBV12-3/TRBV12-4	TRBJ2-3	CASSSLAGSQYF
TRBV28	TRBJ2-7	CASSQRTTTYEQYF
TRBV9	TRBJ2-7	CASSVDGTSGRRAEQYF
TRBV5-5	TRBJ2-5	CASSLGYGRERETQYF
TRBV28	TRBJ2-2	CATSGTGFTTGELFF
TRBV21-1	TRBJ2-5	CASSKRASGTGFQETQYF
TRBV12-3/TRBV12-4	TRBJ1-2	CASTRDRGHGGYTF
TRBV29-1	TRBJ2-5	CSVEGLAGQQETQYF
TRBV20-1	TRBJ2-5	CSARVMRTLQETQYF
TRBV4-2	TRBJ2-6	CAYKDGGPFPPPGANVLTF
TRBV9	TRBJ1-5	CASSVGTGPGPQHF
TRBV7-9	TRBJ2-7	CASSLSGSGNEQYF
TRBV20-1	TRBJ2-3	CSATGGGRSEDTQYF
TRBV6-5	TRBJ2-2	CASSYSIGGSVGELFF
TRBV12-3/TRBV12-4	TRBJ1-4	CASSLHFSDATNEKLFF
TRBV7-2	TRBJ2-2	CASVQQGAGGELFF
TRBV12-3/TRBV12-4	TRBJ2-1	CASSRSPDEQFF
TRBV28	TRBJ2-3	CASSPNWGGTDTQYF
TRBV27	TRBJ1-2	CARGGEDYGYTF
TRBV12-3/TRBV12-4	TRBJ1-5	CASRGMTVGNQPQHF
TRBV18	TRBJ2-3	CASSPGVPQYF
TRBV7-9	TRBJ1-1	CASRLTETEAFF
TRBV24-1	TRBJ2-7	CATSAGQGTYEQYF
TRBV7-8	TRBJ1-4	CASSLVGSVGEKLFF
TRBV5-1	TRBJ1-1	CASSLALGGTEAFF
TRBV4-1	TRBJ2-4	CASSQPTSGAKNIQYF
TRBV10-3	TRBJ1-3	CAITRQDSGNTIYF
TRBV11-2	TRBJ1-1	CASSLDRATGVLNTEAFF
TRBV4-1	TRBJ1-2	CASSQAGQAVYGYTF
TRBV4-2	TRBJ2-3	CASSQDKGGGTGTADTQYF
TRBV12-3/TRBV12-4	TRBJ2-1	CASSLARTGGFYNEQFF
TRBV12-3/TRBV12-4	TRBJ1-3	CASRRREDTIYF
TRBV11-3	TRBJ1-4	CASSPPDVGEKLFF